Listed below are T cell receptor beta chains from one sample, sequenced in a study of metastatic and nonmetastatic thyroid tumors. TCRdb reanalyzed the PCR reads via MiXCR. The table lists approximately 40,000 clones, less than 25% of them singletons, with roughly a sixth in the top ten. Sequenced: blood. These receptors all come from a female donor with papillary thyroid cancer or a benign thyroid nodule (not recorded which). Some clones in this sample may be carry-over from other donors' samples. Both conserved end residues are part of each CDR3. A D gene is named only where the DNA matches it firmly. Clone size appears in some rows only: once, few, many, or a class for an expanded clone.

V gene	clone size	CDR3 length	D gene	J gene	CDR3 protein	CDR3 DNA
TRBV2	few	14	NA	TRBJ1-4	CASSDSGFGKKLFF	TGTGCCAGCAGTGACTCCGGCTTTGGTAAAAAACTGTTTTTT
TRBV6-2/TRBV6-3	few	13	TRBD2	TRBJ2-5	CASSPGGVLDKYF	TGTGCCAGCAGCCCGGGGGGGGTTCTAGACAAGTACTTC
TRBV7-2	few	11	NA	TRBJ1-3	CATTRGNTMYF	TGTGCCACCACTCGGGGAAACACCATGTATTTT
TRBV10-3	few	15	NA	TRBJ1-1	CAISVPGTPNTEASF	TGTGCCATCAGTGTCCCGGGGACACCGAACACTGAAGCTTCCTTT
TRBV11-2	few	15	NA	TRBJ2-1	CASSLRGPSASEQFF	TGTGCCAGCAGCTTACGGGGACCCAGCGCGTCTGAGCAGTTCTTC
TRBV19	NA	13	NA	TRBJ2-7	CASGRVPSYDQYF	TGTGCCAGTGGCCGGGTCCCTTCCTACGATCAGTACTTC
TRBV12-3/TRBV12-4	few	15	NA	TRBJ2-7	CASSLSTRSSFEQYF	TGTGCCAGCAGTTTATCGACAAGAAGTTCCTTCGAGCAGTACTTC
TRBV27	NA	17	NA	TRBJ2-7	CASSTLYNKQWWYEQYF	TGTGCCAGCAGTACCCTATATAACAAACAGTGGTGGTACGAGCAGTACTTC
TRBV19	many	15	TRBD2	TRBJ2-1	CASSMGAGGRGEQFF	TGTGCCAGTAGTATGGGAGCGGGAGGCCGAGGTGAGCAGTTCTTC
TRBV3-1	many	14	NA	TRBJ2-7	CASSSGQMPYEQYF	TGTGCCAGCAGCTCGGGGCAGATGCCCTACGAGCAGTACTTC
TRBV28	medium-sized	13	NA	TRBJ2-7	CASSPLGVREQYF	TGTGCCAGCTCGCCGTTGGGGGTACGGGAGCAGTACTTC
TRBV19	many	15	TRBD1	TRBJ1-5	CASSMGQNSNQPQHF	TGTGCCAGTAGTATGGGACAGAATAGCAATCAGCCCCAGCATTTT
TRBV11-1	many	16	TRBD1	TRBJ1-1	CASSPGGTGARTEAFF	TGTGCCAGCAGCCCCGGTGGGACAGGGGCCCGCACTGAAGCTTTCTTT
TRBV5-1	many	14	NA	TRBJ1-1	CASSLGGVSTEAFF	TGCGCCAGCAGCTTGGGAGGAGTCTCAACTGAAGCTTTCTTT
TRBV2	many	13	TRBD1	TRBJ2-5	CAWQDRDGETQYF	TGTGCCTGGCAGGACAGGGACGGGGAGACCCAGTACTTC
TRBV27	few	12	NA	TRBJ2-1	CVSSLMRGRQFF	TGTGTCAGCAGTTTGATGCGGGGTCGGCAGTTCTTC
TRBV4-2	many	14	NA	TRBJ2-7	CASSSLSGPYEQYF	TGTGCCAGCAGCTCTTTGAGCGGTCCCTACGAGCAGTACTTC
TRBV28	many	13	NA	TRBJ1-1	CASSFTSGGKAFF	TGTGCCAGCAGTTTTACCTCGGGCGGAAAAGCTTTCTTT
TRBV27	NA	16	NA	TRBJ1-2	CASSLSLAGGAYGYTF	TGTGCCAGCAGTTTATCCCTCGCGGGAGGGGCGTATGGCTACACCTTC
TRBV5-4	few	15	NA	TRBJ1-2	CASVPRGGDNYGYTF	TGTGCCAGCGTGCCTCGGGGGGGGGATAACTATGGCTACACCTTC
TRBV24-1	NA	15	NA	TRBJ2-3	CATGWDEGITDTQYF	TGTGCCACCGGGTGGGACGAGGGCATCACAGATACGCAGTATTTT
TRBV6-5	many	14	NA	TRBJ2-5	CASSYSGARETQYF	TGTGCCAGCAGTTATAGTGGGGCGAGGGAGACCCAGTACTTC
TRBV12-3/TRBV12-4	many	13	NA	TRBJ2-1	CASRTGLYNEQFF	TGTGCCAGCAGAACGGGTCTCTACAATGAGCAGTTCTTC
TRBV6-1	few	16	NA	TRBJ2-1	CASSVDLRGPYNEQFF	TGTGCCAGCAGTGTGGACTTGCGGGGGCCCTACAATGAGCAGTTCTTC
TRBV19	many	14	NA	TRBJ1-1	CASSIVGPNTEAFF	TGTGCCAGTAGTATTGTCGGCCCGAACACTGAAGCTTTCTTT
TRBV2	many	16	TRBD2	TRBJ2-7	CASSPLGASGAYEQYF	TGTGCCAGCAGTCCCCTAGGGGCTAGCGGAGCCTACGAGCAGTACTTC
TRBV11-3	many	14	NA	TRBJ1-1	CASSPGGINTEAFF	TGTGCCAGCAGCCCGGGCGGTATAAACACTGAAGCTTTCTTT
TRBV12-3/TRBV12-4	medium-sized	14	TRBD1	TRBJ1-1	CASSKGARGTEAFF	TGTGCCAGCAGCAAAGGGGCCAGGGGGACTGAAGCTTTCTTT
TRBV9	many	15	NA	TRBJ1-3	CASSVVPFSGNTIYF	TGTGCCAGCAGCGTAGTCCCGTTCTCTGGAAACACCATATATTTT
TRBV11-3	many	14	TRBD2	TRBJ2-5	CASSPTGLQETQYF	TGTGCCAGCAGCCCAACGGGACTACAAGAGACCCAGTACTTC
TRBV20-1	many	14	TRBD2	TRBJ2-1	CSYQTSGKRDEQFF	TGCAGTTACCAGACTAGCGGGAAGAGGGATGAGCAGTTCTTC
TRBV6-5	few	15	TRBD1	TRBJ1-2	CASNLQGAGFDGYTF	TGTGCCAGCAATCTACAGGGGGCAGGCTTCGATGGCTACACCTTC
TRBV15	few	13	TRBD2	TRBJ2-7	CATITSGLLEHYF	TGTGCCACCATCACATCGGGACTACTCGAGCATTACTTC
TRBV9	NA	15	NA	TRBJ2-7	CARSVEGSGSYEQYF	TGCGCCAGAAGCGTAGAGGGTTCAGGGTCCTACGAGCAGTACTTC
TRBV12-3/TRBV12-4	many	12	NA	TRBJ1-3	CASSLVRNPEYF	TGTGCCAGCAGTTTAGTGCGCAATCCGGAGTATTTT
TRBV20-1	many	14	TRBD1	TRBJ1-3	CSASTTGTGNTIYF	TGCAGTGCTTCTACGACAGGGACTGGAAACACCATATATTTT
TRBV4-2	many	15	NA	TRBJ1-2	CASSQDSGPSRGYTF	TGTGCCAGCAGCCAAGATTCGGGGCCCTCACGGGGCTACACCTTC
TRBV12-3/TRBV12-4	few	14	NA	TRBJ2-6	CASSLSFGANVLTF	TGTGCCAGCAGTTTATCATTCGGGGCAAACGTCCTGACTTTC
TRBV2	many	14	NA	TRBJ2-2	CASSEGTYTGELFF	TGTGCCAGCAGTGAGGGGACCTACACCGGGGAGCTGTTTTTT
TRBV7-9	many	14	NA	TRBJ1-1	CASSQQIASSEAFF	TGTGCCAGCAGCCAACAAATCGCCAGCTCGGAAGCTTTCTTT
TRBV3-1	many	16	TRBD2	TRBJ2-1	CASSQTSGRFDNEQFF	TGTGCCAGCAGCCAGACTAGCGGGAGATTCGACAATGAGCAGTTCTTC
TRBV6-2/TRBV6-3	many	17	NA	TRBJ2-3	CASSYFLRLDTPDTQYF	TGTGCCAGCAGTTACTTCCTCCGGCTCGACACCCCAGATACGCAGTATTTT